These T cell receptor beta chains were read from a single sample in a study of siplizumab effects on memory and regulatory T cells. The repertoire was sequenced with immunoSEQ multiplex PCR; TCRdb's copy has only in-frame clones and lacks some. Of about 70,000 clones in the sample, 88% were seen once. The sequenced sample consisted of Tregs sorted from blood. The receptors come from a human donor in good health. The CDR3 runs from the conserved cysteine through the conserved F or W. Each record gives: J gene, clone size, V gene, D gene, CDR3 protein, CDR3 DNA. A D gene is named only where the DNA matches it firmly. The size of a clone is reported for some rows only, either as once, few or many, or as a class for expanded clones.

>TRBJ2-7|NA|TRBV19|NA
CASSMAGGASYEQYF
TGTGCCAGTAGTATGGCCGGCGGGGCGTCCTACGAGCAGTACTTC
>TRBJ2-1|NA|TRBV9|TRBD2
CASSGRLAGVREQFF
TGTGCCAGCAGCGGAAGACTAGCGGGAGTGAGAGAGCAGTTCTTC
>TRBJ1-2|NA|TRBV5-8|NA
CASREAFYGYTF
TGTGCCAGCAGGGAAGCCTTCTATGGCTACACCTTC
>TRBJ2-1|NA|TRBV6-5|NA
CATRRTGIPYNEQFF
TGTGCCACGAGACGTACAGGGATTCCCTACAATGAGCAGTTCTTC
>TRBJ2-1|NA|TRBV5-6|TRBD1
CASSWGTASEQFF
TGTGCCAGCAGCTGGGGGACAGCTAGTGAGCAGTTCTTC
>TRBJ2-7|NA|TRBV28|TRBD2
CASSPLYTGTRPYEQYF
TGTGCCAGCAGTCCCCTATACACCGGGACTAGACCCTACGAGCAGTACTTC
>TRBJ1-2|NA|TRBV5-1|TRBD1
CASSRTGGDYGYTF
TGCGCCAGCAGCCGGACAGGGGGGGACTATGGCTACACCTTC
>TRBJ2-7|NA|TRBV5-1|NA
CASSLSHRAYEQYF
TGCGCCAGCAGCTTGTCGCACAGGGCCTACGAGCAGTACTTC
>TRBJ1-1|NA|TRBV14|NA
CASSQEGQNTEAFF
TGTGCCAGCAGCCAAGAGGGACAGAACACTGAAGCTTTCTTT
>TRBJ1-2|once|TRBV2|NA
CASSERGVGGYTF
TGTGCCAGCAGTGAACGGGGAGTAGGTGGCTACACCTTC
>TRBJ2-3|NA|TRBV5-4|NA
CASSLAQEDTQYF
TGTGCCAGCAGCTTGGCCCAGGAGGATACGCAGTATTTT
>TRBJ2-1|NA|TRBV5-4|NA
CASSLAGFNEQFF
TGTGCCAGCAGCTTGGCCGGTTTCAATGAGCAGTTCTTC
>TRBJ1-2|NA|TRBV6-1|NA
CASSAGYGYTF
TGTGCCAGCAGTGCAGGGTATGGCTACACCTTC
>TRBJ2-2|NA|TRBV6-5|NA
CASTKGTNTGELFF
TGTGCCAGCACAAAGGGGACGAACACCGGGGAGCTGTTTTTT
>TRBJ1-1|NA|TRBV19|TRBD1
CASSANRGRGTEAFF
TGTGCCAGTAGTGCAAACAGGGGTAGAGGCACTGAAGCTTTCTTT
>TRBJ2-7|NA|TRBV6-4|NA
CASSAPGQYF
TGTGCCAGCAGTGCCCCGGGACAGTACTTC
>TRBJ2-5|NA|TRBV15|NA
CATSRDRGRHKETQYF
TGTGCCACCAGCAGAGATCGGGGCAGGCATAAAGAGACCCAGTACTTC
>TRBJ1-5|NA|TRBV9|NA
CASSAGVGQPQHF
TGTGCCAGCAGCGCAGGGGTGGGCCAGCCCCAGCATTTT
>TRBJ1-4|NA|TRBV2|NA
CASSVRVAKEKLFF
TGTGCCAGCAGTGTGAGGGTAGCTAAGGAAAAACTGTTTTTT
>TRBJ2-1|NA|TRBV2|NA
CASSEGGQGLGNEQFF
TGTGCCAGCAGTGAGGGGGGGCAGGGGTTAGGCAATGAGCAGTTCTTC
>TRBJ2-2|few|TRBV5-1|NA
CASKVTETNTGELFF
TGCGCCAGCAAGGTGACCGAAACGAACACCGGGGAGCTGTTTTTT
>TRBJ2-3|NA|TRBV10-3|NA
CAITGAPDTDTQYF
TGTGCCATCACAGGGGCTCCCGACACAGATACGCAGTATTTT
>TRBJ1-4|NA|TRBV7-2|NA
CASSLLRAGREKLFF
TGTGCCAGCAGCTTATTAAGGGCAGGGAGGGAAAAACTGTTTTTT
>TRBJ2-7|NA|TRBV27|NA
CASSLTGGGYEQYF
TGTGCCAGCAGTTTAACCGGCGGAGGCTACGAGCAGTACTTC
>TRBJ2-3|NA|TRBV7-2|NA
CASSAHMDTQYF
TGTGCCAGCAGCGCCCACATGGATACGCAGTATTTT
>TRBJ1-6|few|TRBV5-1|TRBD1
CASSRDRGDSPLHF
TGCGCCAGCAGCCGGGACAGGGGGGATTCACCCCTCCACTTT
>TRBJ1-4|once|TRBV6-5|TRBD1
CASSLRQGHEKLFF
TGTGCCAGCAGTCTACGACAGGGGCATGAAAAACTGTTTTTT